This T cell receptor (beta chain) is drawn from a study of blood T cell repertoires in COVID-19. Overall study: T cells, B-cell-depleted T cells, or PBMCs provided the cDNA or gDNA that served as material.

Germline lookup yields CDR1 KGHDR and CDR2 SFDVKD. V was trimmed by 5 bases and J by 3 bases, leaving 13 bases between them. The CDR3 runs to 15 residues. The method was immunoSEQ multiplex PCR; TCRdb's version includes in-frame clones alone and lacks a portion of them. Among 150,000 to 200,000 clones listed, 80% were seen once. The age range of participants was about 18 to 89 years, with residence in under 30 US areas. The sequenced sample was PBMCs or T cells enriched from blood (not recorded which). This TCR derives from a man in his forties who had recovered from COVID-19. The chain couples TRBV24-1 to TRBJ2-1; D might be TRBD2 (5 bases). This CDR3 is CATSGPGGGYNEQFF. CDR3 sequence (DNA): TGTGCCACCAGTGGTCCAGGTGGAGGCTACAATGAGCAGTTCTTC.